Described below is a single TCR beta chain sequence and its context. The antigen is unknown. The V and J ends lost 2 bases and 3 bases respectively, with 28 bases between them. Germline loops: CDR1 SGHAT, CDR2 FQNNGV. There are 20 residues in the CDR3. This sample is drawn from a study of T cells in Graves' hyperthyroidism and ophthalmopathy. TCR beta CDR3 regions were amplified from RNA transcripts. First-round RT-PCR with HTBI primers amplified the TCR CDR3 region. TCRdb redid the calling of the multiplex PCR reads with MiXCR, one entry per CDR3 protein. The repertoire holds hundreds of thousands of distinct CDR3 sequences, with 12% to 15% as singletons. Regarding the study as a whole: Blood shared most expanded thyroid clonotypes above 0.001. Ophthalmopathy, which appeared later, was predicted by the model a median 6.5 months before onset.

No ophthalmopathy progression within 18 months constituted stable Graves' hyperthyroidism. The clonotype was recovered from a woman aged 18-29 years with Graves' hyperthyroidism. The V and J genes are TRBV11-2 and TRBJ2-5, with TRBD1 as a possible D gene (7 bases). Sequencing was carried out using blood. CDR3 residues: CASSLPKGGQWDALKETQYF. The CDR3 DNA sequence: TGTGCCAGCAGCTTACCCAAGGGGGGACAGTGGGATGCCCTTAAAGAGACCCAGTACTTC. The variable domain in full, with the rest retrieved from reference TRBV11-2 and TRBJ2-5, is EAGVAQSPRYKIIEKRQSVAFWCNPISGHATLYWYQQILGQGPKLLIQFQNNGVVDDSQLPKDRFSAERLKGVDSTLKIQPAKLEDSAVYLCASSLPKGGQWDALKETQYFGPGTRLLVL.